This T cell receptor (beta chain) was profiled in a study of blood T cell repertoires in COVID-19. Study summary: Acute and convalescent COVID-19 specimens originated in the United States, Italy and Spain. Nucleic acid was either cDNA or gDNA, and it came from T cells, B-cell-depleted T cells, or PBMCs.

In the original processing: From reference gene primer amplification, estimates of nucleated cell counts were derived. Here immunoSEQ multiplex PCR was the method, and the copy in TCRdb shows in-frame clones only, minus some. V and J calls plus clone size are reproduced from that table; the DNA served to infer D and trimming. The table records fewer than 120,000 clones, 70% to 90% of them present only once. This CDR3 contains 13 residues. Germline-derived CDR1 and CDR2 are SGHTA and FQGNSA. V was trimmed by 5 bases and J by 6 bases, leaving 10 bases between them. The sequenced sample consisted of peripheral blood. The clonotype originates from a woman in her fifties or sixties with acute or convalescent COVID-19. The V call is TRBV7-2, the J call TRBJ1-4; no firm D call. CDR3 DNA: TGTGCCAGCAGCGACCGGGTCGATGAAAAACTGTTTTTT. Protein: CASSDRVDEKLFF. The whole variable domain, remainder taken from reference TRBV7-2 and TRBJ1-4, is GAGVSQSPSNKVTEKGKDVELRCDPISGHTALYWYRQSLGQGLEFLIYFQGNSAPDKSGLPSDRFSAERTGGSVSTLTIQRTQQEDSAVYLCASSDRVDEKLFFGSGTQLSVL.